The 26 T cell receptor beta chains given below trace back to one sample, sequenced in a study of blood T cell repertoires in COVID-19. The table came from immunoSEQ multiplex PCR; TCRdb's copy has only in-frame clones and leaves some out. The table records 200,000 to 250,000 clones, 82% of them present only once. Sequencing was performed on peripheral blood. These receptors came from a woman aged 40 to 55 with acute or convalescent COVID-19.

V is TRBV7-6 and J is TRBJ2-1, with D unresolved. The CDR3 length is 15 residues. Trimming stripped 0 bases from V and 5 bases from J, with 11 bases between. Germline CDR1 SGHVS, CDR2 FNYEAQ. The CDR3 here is CASSLAASYHNEQFF. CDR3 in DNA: TGTGCCAGCAGCTTAGCGGCCAGTTACCACAATGAGCAGTTCTTC.

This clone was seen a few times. Here the CDR3 reads CASSLRPPDRDEKLFF. The CDR3 region has the DNA TGTGCCAGCAGTTTAAGGCCCCCCGACAGGGATGAAAAACTGTTTTTT. V usage is TRBV27 and J usage is TRBJ1-4, with 7 bases that match TRBD1. CDR3 length: 16 residues. V lost 2 bases to trimming and J lost 6 bases; unmatched junction nucleotides: 9. Germline CDR1 reads MNHEY; CDR2 reads SMNVEV (reference sequence). Full variable domain (outside the CDR3, taken from reference TRBV27 and TRBJ1-4): EAQVTQNPRYLITVTGKKLTVTCSQNMNHEYMSWYRQDPGLGLRQIYYSMNVEVTDKGDVPEGYKVSRKEKRNFPLILESPSPNQTSLYFCASSLRPPDRDEKLFFGSGTQLSVL.

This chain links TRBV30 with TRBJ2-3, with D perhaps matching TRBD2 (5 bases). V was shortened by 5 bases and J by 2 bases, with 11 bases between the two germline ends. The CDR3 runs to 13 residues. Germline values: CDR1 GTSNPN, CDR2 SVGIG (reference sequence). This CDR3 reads CAWRGVITDTQYF. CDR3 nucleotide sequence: TGTGCCTGGCGGGGAGTCATCACAGATACGCAGTATTTT. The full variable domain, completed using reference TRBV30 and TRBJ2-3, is SQTIHQWPATLVQPVGSPLSLECTVEGTSNPNLYWYRQAAGRGLQLLFYSVGIGQISSEVPQNLSASRPQDRQFILSSKKLLLSDSGFYLCAWRGVITDTQYFGPGTRLTVL.

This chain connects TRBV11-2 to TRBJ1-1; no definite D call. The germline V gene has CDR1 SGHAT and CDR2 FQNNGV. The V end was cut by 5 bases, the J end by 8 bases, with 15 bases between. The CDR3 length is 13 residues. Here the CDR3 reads CASSRPTGREAFF. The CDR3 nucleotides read TGTGCCAGCAGCCGTCCAACGGGGAGGGAAGCTTTCTTT.

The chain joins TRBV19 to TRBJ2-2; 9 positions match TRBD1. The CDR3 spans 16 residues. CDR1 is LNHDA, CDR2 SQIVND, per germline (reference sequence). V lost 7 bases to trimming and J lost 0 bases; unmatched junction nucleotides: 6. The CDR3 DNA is TGTGCCAGTACCGGGACAGGGAGGGCGAACACCGGGGAGCTGTTTTTT. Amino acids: CASTGTGRANTGELFF.

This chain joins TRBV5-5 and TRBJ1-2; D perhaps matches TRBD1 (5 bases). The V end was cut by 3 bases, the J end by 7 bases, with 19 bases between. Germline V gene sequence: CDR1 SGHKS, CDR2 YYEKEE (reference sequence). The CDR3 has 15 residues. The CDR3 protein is CASSSSRVATVGYTF. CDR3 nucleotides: TGTGCCAGCAGCTCCTCCCGGGTTGCGACAGTTGGCTACACCTTC.

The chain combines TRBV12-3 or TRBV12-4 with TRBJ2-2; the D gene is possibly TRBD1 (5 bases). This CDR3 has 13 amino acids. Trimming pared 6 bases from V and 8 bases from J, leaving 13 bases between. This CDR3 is CASRGQGLGELFF. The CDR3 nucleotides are TGTGCCAGCAGGGGTCAGGGTTTAGGGGAGCTGTTTTTT.

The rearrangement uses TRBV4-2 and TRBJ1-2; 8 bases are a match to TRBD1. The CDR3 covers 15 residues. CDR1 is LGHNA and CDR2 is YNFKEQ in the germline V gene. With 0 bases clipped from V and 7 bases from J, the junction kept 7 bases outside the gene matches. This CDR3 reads CASSQDRQGAGGYTF. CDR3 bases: TGTGCCAGCAGCCAAGATCGCCAGGGGGCGGGTGGCTACACCTTC.

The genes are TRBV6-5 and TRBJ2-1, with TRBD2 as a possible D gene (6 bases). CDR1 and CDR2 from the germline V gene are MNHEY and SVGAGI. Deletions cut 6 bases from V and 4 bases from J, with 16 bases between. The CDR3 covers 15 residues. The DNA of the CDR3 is TGTGCCAGCAGACAACTAGCCCGGCTGTACAATGAGCAGTTCTTC. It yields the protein CASRQLARLYNEQFF.

The CDR3 DNA reads as TGCGCCAGCAGCTTCGGTGGGAGGGGTTCAGATACGCAGTATTTT. This translates into CASSFGGRGSDTQYF. The rearrangement uses TRBV5-1 and TRBJ2-3; 7 bases fit TRBD2. The CDR3 loop spans 15 amino acids. Germline V gene data show CDR1 as SGHRS and CDR2 as YFSETQ. Trimming at V came to 2 bases and at J to 4 bases, leaving 7 bases not matched to a gene.

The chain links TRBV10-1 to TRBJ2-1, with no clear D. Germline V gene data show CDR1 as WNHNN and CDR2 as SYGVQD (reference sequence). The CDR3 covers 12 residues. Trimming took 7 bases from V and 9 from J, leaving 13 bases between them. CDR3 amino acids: CASMGPTGEQFF. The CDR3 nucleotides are TGCGCCAGCATGGGCCCCACCGGTGAGCAGTTCTTC.

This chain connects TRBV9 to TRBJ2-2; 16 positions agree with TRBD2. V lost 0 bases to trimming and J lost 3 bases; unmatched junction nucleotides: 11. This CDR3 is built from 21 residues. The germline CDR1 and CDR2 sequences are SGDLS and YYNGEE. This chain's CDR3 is CASSVEGLAGGPLGYTGELFF. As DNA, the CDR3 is TGTGCCAGCAGCGTAGAGGGACTAGCGGGGGGGCCCCTTGGTTACACCGGGGAGCTGTTTTTT.

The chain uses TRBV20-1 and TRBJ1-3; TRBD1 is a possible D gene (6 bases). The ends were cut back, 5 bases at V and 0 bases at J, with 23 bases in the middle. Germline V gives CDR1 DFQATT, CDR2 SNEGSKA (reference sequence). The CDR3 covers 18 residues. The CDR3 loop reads CSAGDSWDTSASGNTIYF. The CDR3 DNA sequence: TGCAGTGCTGGTGACTCCTGGGACACCTCGGCCTCTGGAAACACCATATATTTT.

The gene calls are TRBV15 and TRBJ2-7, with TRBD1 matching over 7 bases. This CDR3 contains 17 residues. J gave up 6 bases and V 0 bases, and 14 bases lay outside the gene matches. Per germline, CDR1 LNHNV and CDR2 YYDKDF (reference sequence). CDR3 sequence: CATSRDTGALHLGEQYF. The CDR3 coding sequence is TGTGCCACCAGCAGAGACACAGGGGCGCTTCACTTGGGCGAGCAGTACTTC.

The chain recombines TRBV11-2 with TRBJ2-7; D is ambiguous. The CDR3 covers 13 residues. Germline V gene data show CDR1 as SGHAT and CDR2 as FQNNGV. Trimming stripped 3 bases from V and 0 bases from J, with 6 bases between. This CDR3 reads CASSFRNSYEQYF. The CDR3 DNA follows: TGTGCCAGCAGCTTCAGGAACTCCTACGAGCAGTACTTC.

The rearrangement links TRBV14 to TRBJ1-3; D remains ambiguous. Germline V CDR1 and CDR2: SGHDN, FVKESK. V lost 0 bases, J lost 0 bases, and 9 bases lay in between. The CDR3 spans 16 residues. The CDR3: CASSQDRVYSGNTIYF. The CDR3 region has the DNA TGTGCCAGCAGCCAAGATAGAGTATACTCTGGAAACACCATATATTTT.

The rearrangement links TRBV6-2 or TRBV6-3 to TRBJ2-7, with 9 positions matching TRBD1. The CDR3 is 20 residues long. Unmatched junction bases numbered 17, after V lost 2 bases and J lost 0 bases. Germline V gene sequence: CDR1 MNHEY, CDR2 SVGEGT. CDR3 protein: CASSYPPPRETGGSSYEQYF. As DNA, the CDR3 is TGTGCCAGCAGTTACCCCCCGCCGAGGGAGACAGGGGGATCCTCCTACGAGCAGTACTTC.

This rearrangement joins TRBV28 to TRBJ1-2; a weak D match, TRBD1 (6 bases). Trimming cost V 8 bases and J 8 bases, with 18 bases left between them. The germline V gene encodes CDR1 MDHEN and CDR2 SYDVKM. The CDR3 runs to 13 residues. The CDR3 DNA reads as TGTGCCAGCCAGGGGTGGCGAGGTCTCGGCTACACCTTC. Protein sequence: CASQGWRGLGYTF.

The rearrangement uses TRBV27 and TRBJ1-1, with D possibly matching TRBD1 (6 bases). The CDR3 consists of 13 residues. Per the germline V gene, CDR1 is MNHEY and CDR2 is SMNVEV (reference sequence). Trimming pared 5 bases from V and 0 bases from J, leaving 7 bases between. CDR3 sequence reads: CASSGQLNTEAFF. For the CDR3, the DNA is TGTGCCAGCAGTGGACAGCTGAACACTGAAGCTTTCTTT.

The DNA for the CDR3 is TGTGCCAGCAGCCTTGGCAGGGGAGACGAGCAGTACTTC. Translated, it gives CASSLGRGDEQYF. The V call is TRBV7-7, the J call TRBJ2-7; possible D gene TRBD1, 6 bases. Trimming removed 5 bases at V and 5 bases at J, with 13 bases between. CDR1 and CDR2 from the germline V gene are SSHAT and FNYEAQ (reference sequence). This CDR3 region has 13 residues.

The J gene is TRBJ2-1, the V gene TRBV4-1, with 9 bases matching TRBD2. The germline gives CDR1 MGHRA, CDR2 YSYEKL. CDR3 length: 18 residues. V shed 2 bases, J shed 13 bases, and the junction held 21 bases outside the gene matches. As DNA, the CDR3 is TGCGCCAGCAGCCAACTTGGCGCGACGGGGCGGGGGGGCTCTTATCAGTTCTTC. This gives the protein CASSQLGATGRGGSYQFF.

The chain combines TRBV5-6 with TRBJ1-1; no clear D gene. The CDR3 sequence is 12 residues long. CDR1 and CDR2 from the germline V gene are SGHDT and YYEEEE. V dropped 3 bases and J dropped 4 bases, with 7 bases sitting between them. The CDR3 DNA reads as TGTGCCAGCAGCTGGGCGCGCACTGAAGCTTTCTTT. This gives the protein CASSWARTEAFF.

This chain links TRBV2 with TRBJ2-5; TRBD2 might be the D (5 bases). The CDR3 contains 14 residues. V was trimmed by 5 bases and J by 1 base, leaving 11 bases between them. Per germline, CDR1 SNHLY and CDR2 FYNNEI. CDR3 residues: CASSYYRGQETQYF. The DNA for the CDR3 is TGTGCCAGCAGTTACTACCGGGGCCAAGAGACCCAGTACTTC.

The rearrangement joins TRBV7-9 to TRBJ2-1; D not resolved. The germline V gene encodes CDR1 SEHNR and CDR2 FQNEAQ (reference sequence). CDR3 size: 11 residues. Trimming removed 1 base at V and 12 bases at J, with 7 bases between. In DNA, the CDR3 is TGTGCCAGCAGCTTAGATCTTAGGCAGTTCTTC. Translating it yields CASSLDLRQFF.

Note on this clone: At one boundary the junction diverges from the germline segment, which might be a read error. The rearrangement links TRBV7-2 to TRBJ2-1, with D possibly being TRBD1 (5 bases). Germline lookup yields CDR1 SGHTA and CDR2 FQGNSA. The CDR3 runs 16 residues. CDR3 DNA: TGTGCCAGCAGCCGCGATCCAGAGATGGGGCCCAATCAGCAGTTCTTC. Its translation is CASSRDPEMGPNQQFF.

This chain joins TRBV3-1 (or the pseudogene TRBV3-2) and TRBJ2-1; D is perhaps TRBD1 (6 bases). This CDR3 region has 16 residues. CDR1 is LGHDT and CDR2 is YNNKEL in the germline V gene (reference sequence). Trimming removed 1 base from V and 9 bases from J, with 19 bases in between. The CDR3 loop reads CASSQGPARQAGEQFF. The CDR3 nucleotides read TGTGCCAGCAGCCAAGGTCCCGCACGACAGGCCGGTGAGCAGTTCTTC.